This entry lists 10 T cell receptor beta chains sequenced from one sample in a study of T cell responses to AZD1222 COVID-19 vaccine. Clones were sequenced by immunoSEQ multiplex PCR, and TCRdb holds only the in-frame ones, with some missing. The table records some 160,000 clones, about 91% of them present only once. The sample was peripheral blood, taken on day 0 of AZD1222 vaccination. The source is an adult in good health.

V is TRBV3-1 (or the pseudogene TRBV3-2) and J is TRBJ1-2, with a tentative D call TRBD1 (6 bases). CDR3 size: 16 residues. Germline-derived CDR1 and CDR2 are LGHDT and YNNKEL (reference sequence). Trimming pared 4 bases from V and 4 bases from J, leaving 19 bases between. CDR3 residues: CASSPRGGGRFYGYTF. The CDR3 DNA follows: TGTGCCAGCAGCCCCCGAGGTGGGGGCAGGTTCTATGGCTACACCTTC.

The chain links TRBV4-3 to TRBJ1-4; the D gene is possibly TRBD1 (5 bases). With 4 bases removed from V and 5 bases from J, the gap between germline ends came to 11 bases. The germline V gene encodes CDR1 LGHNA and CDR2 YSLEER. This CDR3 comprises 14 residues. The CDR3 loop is CASSRDWVNEKLFF. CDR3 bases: TGCGCCAGCAGCCGGGACTGGGTAAATGAAAAACTGTTTTTT.

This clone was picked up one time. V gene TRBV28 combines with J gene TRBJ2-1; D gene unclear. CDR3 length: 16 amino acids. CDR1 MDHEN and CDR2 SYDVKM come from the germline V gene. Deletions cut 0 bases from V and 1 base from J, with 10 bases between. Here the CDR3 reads CASSLWSLGSYNEQFF. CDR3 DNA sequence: TGTGCCAGCAGTTTATGGAGCCTAGGTTCCTACAATGAGCAGTTCTTC.

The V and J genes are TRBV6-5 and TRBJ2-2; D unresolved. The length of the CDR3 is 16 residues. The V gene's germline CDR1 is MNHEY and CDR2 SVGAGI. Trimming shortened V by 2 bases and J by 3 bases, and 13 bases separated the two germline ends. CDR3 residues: CASSYLYGPDTGELFF. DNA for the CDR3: TGTGCCAGCAGTTACCTCTACGGGCCGGACACCGGGGAGCTGTTTTTT.

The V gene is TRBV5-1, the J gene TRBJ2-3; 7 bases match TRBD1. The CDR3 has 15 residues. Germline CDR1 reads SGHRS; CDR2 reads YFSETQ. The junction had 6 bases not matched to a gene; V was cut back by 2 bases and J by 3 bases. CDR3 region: CASSLQGLPTDTQYF. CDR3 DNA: TGCGCCAGCAGCTTACAGGGGCTACCTACAGATACGCAGTATTTT. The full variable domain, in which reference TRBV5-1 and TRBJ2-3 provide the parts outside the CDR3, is KAGVTQTPRYLIKTRGQQVTLSCSPISGHRSVSWYQQTPGQGLQFLFEYFSETQRNKGNFPGRFSGRQFSNSRSEMNVSTLELGDSALYLCASSLQGLPTDTQYFGPGTRLTVL.

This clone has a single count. CDR3 region: CAISPGQGDEQFF. CDR3 coding DNA: TGTGCCATCAGTCCTGGACAGGGCGATGAGCAGTTCTTC. The chain carries TRBV10-3 and TRBJ2-1; 8 positions agree with TRBD1. With V trimmed by 5 bases and J by 8 bases, 5 bases remained unmatched. Germline CDR1 reads ENHRY; CDR2 reads SYGVKD. The CDR3 runs 13 residues.

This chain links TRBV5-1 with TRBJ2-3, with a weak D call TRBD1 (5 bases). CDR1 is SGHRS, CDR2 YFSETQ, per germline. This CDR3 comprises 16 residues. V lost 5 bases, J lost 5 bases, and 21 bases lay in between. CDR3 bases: TGCGCCAGCAGATCCCCCCAGGGAATCGTAGAAGATACGCAGTATTTT. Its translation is CASRSPQGIVEDTQYF. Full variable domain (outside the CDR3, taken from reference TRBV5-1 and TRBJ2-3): KAGVTQTPRYLIKTRGQQVTLSCSPISGHRSVSWYQQTPGQGLQFLFEYFSETQRNKGNFPGRFSGRQFSNSRSEMNVSTLELGDSALYLCASRSPQGIVEDTQYFGPGTRLTVL.

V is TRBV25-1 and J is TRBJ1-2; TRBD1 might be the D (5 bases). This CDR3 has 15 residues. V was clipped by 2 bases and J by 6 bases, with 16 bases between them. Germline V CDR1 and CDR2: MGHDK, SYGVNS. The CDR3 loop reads CASSEGQGTYHGYTF. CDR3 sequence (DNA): TGTGCCAGCAGTGAAGGGCAGGGTACTTATCATGGCTACACCTTC.

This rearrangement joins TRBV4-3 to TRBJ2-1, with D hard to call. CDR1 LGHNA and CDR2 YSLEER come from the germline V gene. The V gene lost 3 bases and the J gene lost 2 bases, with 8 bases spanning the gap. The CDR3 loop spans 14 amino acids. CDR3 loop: CASSQEFAYNEQFF. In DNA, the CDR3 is TGCGCCAGCAGCCAGGAGTTCGCCTACAATGAGCAGTTCTTC.

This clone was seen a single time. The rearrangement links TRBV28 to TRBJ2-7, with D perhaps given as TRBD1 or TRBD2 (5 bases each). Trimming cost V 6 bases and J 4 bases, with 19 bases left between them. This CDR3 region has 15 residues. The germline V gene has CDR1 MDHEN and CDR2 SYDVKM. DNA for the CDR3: TGTGCCAGCAGCCCAAGTCGGGGCGGGCCTTACGAGCAGTACTTC. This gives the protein CASSPSRGGPYEQYF.